The 20 T cell receptor beta chains presented below share a single source sample, sequenced in a study of blood T cell repertoires in COVID-19. TCRdb keeps only in-frame clones here, not all; method: immunoSEQ multiplex PCR. The repertoire holds 150,000 or so clones, approximately 82% seen once, with around 15% in the top ten. The sample consisted of peripheral blood. The receptors were sampled from a human donor with acute or convalescent COVID-19. The donor label of this sample is uncertain.

The chain recombines TRBV30 with TRBJ1-5, with 7 positions matching TRBD1. The CDR3 is made up of 16 amino acids. With V trimmed by 2 bases and J by 5 bases, 12 bases remained unmatched. Germline V gene lookup returns CDR1 GTSNPN and CDR2 SVGIG (reference sequence). This CDR3 reads CAWSLWGQSPDQPQHF. In DNA form, the CDR3 reads TGTGCCTGGAGTCTTTGGGGACAGTCCCCCGATCAGCCCCAGCATTTT.

The chain has TRBV9 and TRBJ1-1; unclear D gene. Trimming stripped 0 bases from V and 0 bases from J, with 9 bases between. The CDR3 loop spans 15 amino acids. Per germline, CDR1 SGDLS and CDR2 YYNGEE. The CDR3 is CASSVEPSMNTEAFF. CDR3 DNA: TGTGCCAGCAGCGTAGAGCCAAGCATGAACACTGAAGCTTTCTTT. The full variable domain, in which reference TRBV9 and TRBJ1-1 provide the parts outside the CDR3, is DSGVTQTPKHLITATGQRVTLRCSPRSGDLSVYWYQQSLDQGLQFLIQYYNGEERAKGNILERFSAQQFPDLHSELNLSSLELGDSALYFCASSVEPSMNTEAFFGQGTRLTVV.

The V call is TRBV29-1, the J call TRBJ1-1; 9 bases are shared with TRBD1. CDR1 and CDR2 from the germline V gene are SQVTM and ANQGSEA. The ends lost 8 bases at V and 0 bases at J; junction bases unmatched: 7. The CDR3 loop spans 14 amino acids. CDR3: CSTNRGRLNTEAFF. DNA of the CDR3: TGCAGCACTAACAGGGGGCGACTGAACACTGAAGCTTTCTTT.

Only one count was recorded for this clone. The genes are TRBV7-2 and TRBJ2-7; tentatively, D is TRBD1 (6 bases). Germline CDR1 reads SGHTA; CDR2 reads FQGNSA. V was shortened by 5 bases and J by 4 bases, with 15 bases between the two germline ends. The CDR3 is 14 residues long. CDR3 amino acids: CASSPNREWYEQYF. The CDR3 region has the DNA TGTGCCAGCAGCCCAAACAGGGAATGGTACGAGCAGTACTTC.

The V call is TRBV19, the J call TRBJ2-3; 8 bases are a match to TRBD2. The germline V gene has CDR1 LNHDA and CDR2 SQIVND (reference sequence). The junction had 2 bases not matched to a gene; V was cut back by 3 bases and J by 0 bases. The CDR3 consists of 15 residues. The CDR3 is CASSIRGGSTDTQYF. In nucleotides, the CDR3 is TGTGCCAGTAGTATCCGGGGGGGGAGCACAGATACGCAGTATTTT.

The J gene is TRBJ1-1, the V gene TRBV7-8, with D uncertain. The CDR3 covers 16 residues. Trimming cost V 2 bases and J 5 bases, with 18 bases left between them. The germline CDR1 and CDR2 sequences are SGHVS and FQNEAQ. CDR3 sequence: CASSLRGFGVGTEAFF. The CDR3 DNA sequence: TGTGCCAGCAGCTTACGCGGGTTTGGCGTGGGGACTGAAGCTTTCTTT.

The gene calls are TRBV27 and TRBJ1-1; the match to TRBD1 covers 8 bases. The CDR3 totals 14 residues. Germline V gene data show CDR1 as MNHEY and CDR2 as SMNVEV (reference sequence). J was trimmed by 5 bases and V by 3 bases; bases with no gene match: 5. The CDR3: CASSFSGTGTEAFF. In nucleotides, the CDR3 is TGTGCCAGCAGTTTCTCCGGGACAGGAACTGAAGCTTTCTTT.

The chain carries TRBV12-3 or TRBV12-4 and TRBJ1-6; D might be TRBD1 (5 bases). V lost 5 bases, J lost 11 bases, and 10 bases lay in between. This CDR3 spans 12 amino acids. CDR3 sequence: CASSVQGAPLHF. The CDR3 DNA sequence: TGTGCCAGCAGTGTCCAGGGTGCACCCCTCCACTTT.

V usage is TRBV10-3 and J usage is TRBJ1-5, with D perhaps matching TRBD1 (6 bases). V was clipped by 10 bases and J by 3 bases, with 19 bases between them. Germline V gives CDR1 ENHRY, CDR2 SYGVKD. The CDR3 consists of 15 residues. The CDR3 nucleotides read TGTGCCACCCACTCAACAGGGAGTGTCAATCAGCCCCAGCATTTT. Translating gives CATHSTGSVNQPQHF.

This clone occurred a few times. This chain uses TRBV5-1 with TRBJ2-3; 11 bases map to TRBD1. The CDR3 consists of 17 residues. Germline trimming cut 0 bases from V and 5 bases from J; bases unmatched to any gene: 8. In germline, CDR1 is SGHRS, CDR2 YFSETQ. CDR3 sequence reads: CASSLAVGQGAIDTQYF. The CDR3 nucleotides are TGCGCCAGCAGCTTGGCAGTCGGACAGGGGGCAATAGATACGCAGTATTTT.

J is TRBJ2-1 and V is TRBV10-3; 12 positions agree with TRBD2. V lost 3 bases to trimming and J lost 10 bases; unmatched junction nucleotides: 7. Looked up from germline, CDR1 is ENHRY and CDR2 is SYGVKD. The CDR3 length is 15 residues. Written as DNA, the CDR3 is TGTGCCATCAGTGACGTGACTAGCGGGGGAAGGGAGCAGTTCTTC. It encodes CAISDVTSGGREQFF.

V gene TRBV27 combines with J gene TRBJ2-6; D is unresolved. The CDR3 consists of 20 residues. The V gene's germline CDR1 is MNHEY and CDR2 SMNVEV (reference sequence). The V and J ends lost 6 bases and 0 bases respectively, with 24 bases between them. The CDR3 sequence: CASSFVTLTSPGSGANVLTF. The CDR3 DNA follows: TGTGCCAGCAGCTTCGTGACCTTGACTTCGCCCGGCTCTGGGGCCAACGTCCTGACTTTC. Based on the CDR3 plus reference TRBV27 and TRBJ2-6, the full variable domain is EAQVTQNPRYLITVTGKKLTVTCSQNMNHEYMSWYRQDPGLGLRQIYYSMNVEVTDKGDVPEGYKVSRKEKRNFPLILESPSPNQTSLYFCASSFVTLTSPGSGANVLTFGAGSRLTVL.

The chain uses TRBV2 and TRBJ1-2, with unresolved D. Trimming left V 2 bases short and J 8 bases short, with 12 bases between. Germline V gene sequence: CDR1 SNHLY, CDR2 FYNNEI. CDR3 length: 13 amino acids. The CDR3 sequence: CASSEWVRVGYTF. The CDR3 DNA reads TGTGCCAGCAGTGAATGGGTTCGGGTCGGCTACACCTTC.

The rearrangement links TRBV6-6 to TRBJ1-5, with D maybe TRBD1 (5 bases). V was clipped by 7 bases and J by 3 bases, with 13 bases between them. CDR1 and CDR2 from the germline V gene are MNHNY and SVGAGI (reference sequence). CDR3 length: 14 residues. The DNA for the CDR3 is TGTGCCAGCAACCGGGAGGGGATCAATCAGCCCCAGCATTTT. It is translated as CASNREGINQPQHF.

The genes are TRBV30 and TRBJ1-2; 7 bases are shared with TRBD1. This CDR3 region has 15 residues. J gave up 4 bases and V 4 bases, and 12 bases lay outside the gene matches. The germline gives CDR1 GTSNPN, CDR2 SVGIG (reference sequence). The CDR3 DNA sequence: TGTGCCTGGACCCGAGGGGACCGGGACAGCTATGGCTACACCTTC. Protein product: CAWTRGDRDSYGYTF.

The V gene is TRBV4-2, the J gene TRBJ2-7, with 7 positions matching TRBD2. Germline assignment: CDR1 LGHNA and CDR2 YNFKEQ. This CDR3 is built from 15 residues. V dropped 0 bases and J dropped 3; count of bases not matched to a gene: 5. CDR3 sequence: CASSQDRRGNYEQYF. The CDR3 bases are TGTGCCAGCAGCCAAGATCGGCGGGGGAACTACGAGCAGTACTTC.

The chain is built from TRBV10-1 and TRBJ2-7, with TRBD1 matching 11 bases. The V and J ends lost 3 bases and 8 bases, in that order; junction bases with no gene match: 9. Germline assignment: CDR1 WNHNN and CDR2 SYGVQD (reference sequence). The CDR3 runs to 15 residues. CDR3: CASSDGGQGDLKQYF. CDR3 nucleotide sequence: TGCGCCAGCAGTGATGGGGGACAGGGGGATCTAAAGCAGTACTTC.

V and J are TRBV10-1 and TRBJ1-2, with D maybe TRBD1 (6 bases). Deletions cut 10 bases from V and 6 bases from J, with 18 bases between. Per the germline V gene, CDR1 is WNHNN and CDR2 is SYGVQD (reference sequence). The CDR3 covers 13 residues. In DNA form, the CDR3 reads TGCGCCATCCATCCGGGGGGCTCTAATGGCTACACCTTC. It specifies CAIHPGGSNGYTF.

This rearrangement joins TRBV5-1 to TRBJ1-3; D may be TRBD1 (5 bases). V was clipped by 0 bases and J by 1 base, with 14 bases between them. This CDR3 is built from 17 residues. CDR1 SGHRS and CDR2 YFSETQ come from the germline V gene. CDR3 sequence (DNA): TGCGCCAGCAGCTTGGCCCTGCGGGGGAATTCTGGAAACACCATATATTTT. The encoded protein is CASSLALRGNSGNTIYF.

The chain employs TRBV4-1 and TRBJ1-3; no definite D call. Germline values: CDR1 MGHRA, CDR2 YSYEKL. Trimming left V 3 bases short and J 0 bases short, with 12 bases between. This CDR3 has 16 residues. CDR3 sequence: CASSQPGWSSGNTIYF. The CDR3, as DNA: TGCGCCAGCAGCCAGCCGGGATGGAGCTCTGGAAACACCATATATTTT.